Below are 14 T cell receptor beta chains sequenced from a single sample in a study of shared T cell receptors in the human thymus listed by TCRdb under 2021. To prepare the library, the immunoSEQ multiplex PCR assay was applied. In its TCRdb copy, this immuneACCESS table keeps in-frame sequences only and misses some clones. Where compared with another copy, unresolved V genes explain less than half of these, and the others have no known cause. The sample includes about 660,000 clones, with 85% to 90% observed a single time. The ten biggest clones cover 0.0095% to 0.012% of the sample. These data were also reused for a study on human thymus T cells.

Sequenced input: thymocytes. Receptors originate from a boy younger than two with a congenital heart defect. Donor details come from another sample of the same person, matched by shared clones.

V and J are TRBV4-1 and TRBJ2-7; 10 positions match TRBD2. With 1 base clipped from V and 9 bases from J, the junction kept 21 bases outside the gene matches. Looked up from germline, CDR1 is MGHRA and CDR2 is YSYEKL. This CDR3 has 19 amino acids. The CDR3 nucleotides read TGCGCCAGCAGCCAAGGAGTGGAGCCTAGCGGGAGCCGTGGGATTACGCAGTACTTC. Protein: CASSQGVEPSGSRGITQYF.

V and J are TRBV6-6 and TRBJ2-1, with TRBD2 matching 10 bases. Germline V gene data show CDR1 as MNHNY and CDR2 as SVGAGI (reference sequence). The CDR3 consists of 16 residues. J gave up 2 bases and V 4 bases, and 5 bases lay outside the gene matches. CDR3 sequence: CASSWATSGPYNEQFF. The CDR3 DNA is TGTGCCAGCAGTTGGGCGACTAGCGGGCCCTACAATGAGCAGTTCTTC.

The V call is TRBV7-8, the J call TRBJ2-1; TRBD2 matches 10 bases. V lost 5 bases and J lost 8; bases outside the gene matches: 15. Germline values: CDR1 SGHVS, CDR2 FQNEAQ. CDR3 length: 17 residues. For the CDR3, the DNA is TGTGCCAGCAGCCGGCCCCAACTAGCGGGACAGGTAGATGAGCAGTTCTTC. Amino acid sequence: CASSRPQLAGQVDEQFF. Variable domain in full (rest from reference TRBV7-8 and TRBJ2-1): GAGVSQSPRYKVAKRGQDVALRCDPISGHVSLFWYQQALGQGPEFLTYFQNEAQLDKSGLPSDRFFAERPEGSVSTLKIQRTQQEDSAVYLCASSRPQLAGQVDEQFFGPGTRLTVL.

The chain links TRBV4-3 to TRBJ2-3; TRBD2 matches at 13 bases. V shed 4 bases, J shed 8 bases, and the junction held 9 bases outside the gene matches. Germline assignment: CDR1 LGHNA and CDR2 YSLEER. The CDR3 has 16 amino acids. The CDR3 loop reads CASSLPLAGGPRTQYF. As DNA, the CDR3 is TGCGCCAGCAGCCTACCACTAGCGGGAGGGCCTCGTACGCAGTATTTT.

This clone was seen a few times. The chain joins TRBV6-1 to TRBJ2-7, with a possible D match to TRBD2 (6 bases). The CDR3 spans 14 residues. Germline V gene data show CDR1 as MNHNS and CDR2 as SASEGT. The germline V and J ends were trimmed by 4 bases and 2 bases, with 12 bases remaining between them. The CDR3 nucleotides are TGTGCCAGCAGTGTCCCTAGCGAACCCTACGAGCAGTACTTC. Translated: CASSVPSEPYEQYF.

Regarding this clone: Given the absence of the conserved phenylalanine or tryptophan at the CDR3 end, a read error is likely. The DNA is omitted, as the CDR3 cannot be located on it reliably, and the CDR3 follows TCRdb's listing. V usage is TRBV7-9 and J usage is TRBJ1-1. Germline CDR1 is SEHNR and CDR2 is FQNEAQ (reference sequence). The CDR3 is 11 residues long, ends included. This CDR3 reads CASSFLPSSPS.

This chain uses TRBV9 with TRBJ2-5, with 11 bases that match TRBD2. J was trimmed by 7 bases and V by 1 base; bases with no gene match: 9. Per the germline V gene, CDR1 is SGDLS and CDR2 is YYNGEE. This CDR3 spans 16 amino acids. This CDR3 reads CASSVLTSGSPGTQYF. CDR3 DNA: TGTGCCAGCAGCGTACTAACTAGCGGGAGCCCTGGGACCCAGTACTTC. The full variable domain, in which reference TRBV9 and TRBJ2-5 provide the parts outside the CDR3, is DSGVTQTPKHLITATGQRVTLRCSPRSGDLSVYWYQQSLDQGLQFLIQYYNGEERAKGNILERFSAQQFPDLHSELNLSSLELGDSALYFCASSVLTSGSPGTQYFGPGTRLLVL.

J is TRBJ2-5 and V is TRBV5-5, with TRBD1 identical over 9 bases. Germline CDR1 is SGHKS and CDR2 is YYEKEE (reference sequence). CDR3 size: 14 residues. The trim removed 3 bases at V and 5 bases at J, leaving 5 bases unmatched. The CDR3 loop reads CASSSGTGLETQYF. CDR3 sequence (DNA): TGTGCCAGCAGCTCCGGGACAGGGTTGGAGACCCAGTACTTC.

This chain connects TRBV18 to TRBJ2-7; the match to TRBD2 covers 9 bases. Germline V gene data show CDR1 as KGHSH and CDR2 as LQKENI. CDR3 length equals 15 residues. V was clipped by 3 bases and J by 7 bases; unmatched bases: 10. As DNA, the CDR3 is TGTGCCAGCTCACCCGGGACTAGCAGGACCTTGGAGCAGTACTTC. The encoded protein is CASSPGTSRTLEQYF. Together with reference TRBV18 and TRBJ2-7, the CDR3 gives the full variable domain: NAGVMQNPRHLVRRRGQEARLRCSPMKGHSHVYWYRQLPEEGLKFMVYLQKENIIDESGMPKERFSAEFPKEGPSILRIQQVVRGDSAAYFCASSPGTSRTLEQYFGPGTRLTVT.

CDR3 sequence (DNA): TGTGCCAGCAGCCCCCCGACTAGCGGGAGGGCAAACGAGCAGTACTTC. It specifies CASSPPTSGRANEQYF. This chain uses TRBV28 with TRBJ2-7; the match to TRBD2 covers 14 bases. Losses at the gene ends were 6 bases for V and 5 bases for J; bases not matched to a gene: 9. The germline CDR1 and CDR2 sequences are MDHEN and SYDVKM. The CDR3 contains 16 residues.

The chain couples TRBV28 to TRBJ2-3, with 7 bases lining up with TRBD2. The CDR3 sequence is 16 residues long. Germline CDR1 is MDHEN and CDR2 is SYDVKM. The V segment lost 2 bases and the J segment 8 bases; nucleotides outside the gene matches: 13. In DNA, the CDR3 is TGTGCCAGCAGTTTAAGGGTAGCGGGTAGGGACCGTACGCAGTATTTT. This codes for CASSLRVAGRDRTQYF.

In this sample, this clone turned up a few times. This chain connects TRBV19 to TRBJ2-7, with 8 bases fitting TRBD1. Germline V lookup: CDR1 LNHDA, CDR2 SQIVND (reference sequence). V shed 8 bases, J shed 5 bases, and the junction held 23 bases outside the gene matches. This CDR3 region has 18 residues. CDR3 protein: CASSLSPPAADRANEQYF. CDR3 nucleotide sequence: TGTGCCAGTTCCTTATCACCCCCCGCGGCGGACAGGGCGAACGAGCAGTACTTC.

The chain is built from TRBV27 and TRBJ1-2; 8 nucleotides match TRBD1. Germline V lookup: CDR1 MNHEY, CDR2 SMNVEV (reference sequence). V lost 8 bases and J lost 6; bases outside the gene matches: 5. This CDR3 comprises 12 residues. CDR3 bases: TGTGCCAGCCGAGACAGGGGCAATGGCTACACCTTC. It yields the protein CASRDRGNGYTF.

In this sample, this clone turned up once. J is TRBJ1-2 and V is TRBV11-1, with a tentative D call TRBD1 (5 bases). The CDR3 has 13 residues. Germline CDR1 SGHAT, CDR2 FQDESV (reference sequence). V dropped 6 bases and J dropped 4 bases, with 12 bases sitting between them. CDR3 amino acids: CASSRDSGYGYTF. CDR3 bases: TGTGCCAGCAGTAGGGACTCTGGCTATGGCTACACCTTC.